This passage covers 10 T cell receptor beta chains from one sample sequenced in a study of graft-versus-host responses after intestinal transplantation. For these TCRs, the target antigens are not known. The table came from immunoSEQ multiplex PCR; TCRdb's copy has only in-frame clones and leaves some out. The data show under 130,000 clones, 80% to 95% seen once. The sequencing used unstimulated CD8+ T cells sorted from spleen or lymph node cells, collected before intestinal transplant. The receptors stem from a human donor who received an intestinal transplant.

The chain recombines TRBV11-2 with TRBJ1-2; D gene uncertain. Germline V gene sequence: CDR1 SGHAT, CDR2 FQNNGV. Trimming stripped 5 bases from V and 4 bases from J, with 11 bases between. This CDR3 is 13 amino acids long. Here the CDR3 DNA reads TGTGCCAGCAGCCCCGGGTCGCTCTATGGCTACACCTTC. As protein: CASSPGSLYGYTF.

This chain uses TRBV5-4 with TRBJ1-2; D gene unclear. V was pared by 0 bases and J by 6 bases, with 9 bases between. This CDR3 has 13 amino acids. Per the germline V gene, CDR1 is SGHNT and CDR2 is YYREEE (reference sequence). CDR3 residues: CASSLEGGDGYTF. CDR3 in DNA: TGTGCCAGCAGCTTGGAGGGAGGCGATGGCTACACCTTC.

CDR3 amino acids: CATLSPPGAQETQYF. The CDR3 nucleotides read TGTGCCACCTTAAGCCCCCCGGGAGCCCAAGAGACCCAGTACTTC. V is TRBV6-6 and J is TRBJ2-5; perhaps TRBD2 as D (6 bases). The CDR3 extends over 15 amino acids. Per germline, CDR1 MNHNY and CDR2 SVGAGI (reference sequence). Trimming removed 10 bases from V and 1 base from J, with 19 bases in between.

The chain uses TRBV25-1 and TRBJ1-1, with D maybe TRBD1 (5 bases). CDR3 length: 14 residues. Germline values: CDR1 MGHDK, CDR2 SYGVNS. The V and J ends lost 3 bases and 4 bases respectively, with 12 bases between them. The CDR3 protein is CASSELGGGTEAFF. DNA of the CDR3: TGTGCCAGCAGTGAGTTGGGGGGGGGCACTGAAGCTTTCTTT.

The chain couples TRBV5-8 to TRBJ2-2; 7 bases are a match to TRBD1. Per germline, CDR1 SGHTS and CDR2 YDEGEE. V lost 0 bases, J lost 6 bases, and 11 bases stayed unmatched. The CDR3 length is 17 residues. This CDR3 is CASSLELSEGAAGELFF. In nucleotides, the CDR3 is TGTGCCAGCAGCTTGGAACTTAGTGAGGGGGCCGCCGGGGAGCTGTTTTTT. The full variable domain, its missing parts supplied by reference TRBV5-8 and TRBJ2-2, is EAGVTQSPTHLIKTRGQQATLRCSPISGHTSVYWYQQALGLGLQFLLWYDEGEERNRGNFPPRFSGRQFPNYSSELNVNALELEDSALYLCASSLELSEGAAGELFFGEGSRLTVL.

The chain employs TRBV4-1 and TRBJ1-2; no clear D. V lost 1 base and J lost 2, with 11 bases in between. In germline, CDR1 is MGHRA, CDR2 YSYEKL. The length of the CDR3 is 15 residues. CDR3 in amino acids: CASSQGKSGNYGYTF. The CDR3 nucleotides are TGCGCCAGCAGCCAAGGCAAGTCGGGAAACTATGGCTACACCTTC.

This clone was detected only once. The genes are TRBV6-1 and TRBJ1-4, with D unclear. The CDR3 runs to 13 residues. V was cut by 4 bases and J by 7 bases, with 10 bases left in between. Germline-derived CDR1 and CDR2 are MNHNS and SASEGT. The DNA for the CDR3 is TGTGCCAGCAGTGGGATTGGGGTTGAAAAACTGTTTTTT. This sequence encodes CASSGIGVEKLFF.

The chain combines TRBV18 with TRBJ1-3; D ambiguous. Trimming removed 2 bases from V and 2 bases from J, with 10 bases in between. Germline CDR1 and CDR2: KGHSH and LQKENI. There are 15 residues in the CDR3. Here the CDR3 DNA reads TGTGCCAGCTCACCAAGTGATGGGCCTGGAAACACCATATATTTT. Amino acid sequence: CASSPSDGPGNTIYF.

V usage is TRBV5-6 and J usage is TRBJ2-7; 9 nucleotides line up with TRBD1. The J segment lost 6 bases and the V segment lost 0 bases, leaving 7 bases of the junction unmatched. Germline V gene data show CDR1 as SGHDT and CDR2 as YYEEEE. The CDR3 spans 15 residues. CDR3 bases: TGTGCCAGCAGCTTGGGGCACAGGGGGCTTGGCGAGCAGTACTTC. This encodes CASSLGHRGLGEQYF.

This chain uses TRBV4-1 with TRBJ1-6; D is ambiguous. The germline V and J ends were trimmed by 0 bases and 0 bases, with 3 bases remaining between them. Germline loops: CDR1 MGHRA, CDR2 YSYEKL. The CDR3 length is 15 residues. CDR3 protein: CASSQDSSYNSPLHF. The CDR3 DNA reads as TGCGCCAGCAGCCAAGACAGCTCCTATAATTCACCCCTCCACTTT.